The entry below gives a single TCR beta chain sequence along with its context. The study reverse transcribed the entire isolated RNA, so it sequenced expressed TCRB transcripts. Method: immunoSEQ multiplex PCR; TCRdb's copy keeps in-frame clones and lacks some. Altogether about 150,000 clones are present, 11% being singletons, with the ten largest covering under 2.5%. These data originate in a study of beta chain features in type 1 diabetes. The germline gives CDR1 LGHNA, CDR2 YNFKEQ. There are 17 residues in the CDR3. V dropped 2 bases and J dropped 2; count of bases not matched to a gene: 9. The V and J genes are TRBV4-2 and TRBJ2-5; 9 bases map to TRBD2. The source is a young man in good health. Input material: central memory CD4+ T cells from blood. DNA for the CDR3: TGTGCCAGCAGCCAACACGCGGGGGGGCCCGGACAAGAGACCCAGTACTTC. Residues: CASSQHAGGPGQETQYF.